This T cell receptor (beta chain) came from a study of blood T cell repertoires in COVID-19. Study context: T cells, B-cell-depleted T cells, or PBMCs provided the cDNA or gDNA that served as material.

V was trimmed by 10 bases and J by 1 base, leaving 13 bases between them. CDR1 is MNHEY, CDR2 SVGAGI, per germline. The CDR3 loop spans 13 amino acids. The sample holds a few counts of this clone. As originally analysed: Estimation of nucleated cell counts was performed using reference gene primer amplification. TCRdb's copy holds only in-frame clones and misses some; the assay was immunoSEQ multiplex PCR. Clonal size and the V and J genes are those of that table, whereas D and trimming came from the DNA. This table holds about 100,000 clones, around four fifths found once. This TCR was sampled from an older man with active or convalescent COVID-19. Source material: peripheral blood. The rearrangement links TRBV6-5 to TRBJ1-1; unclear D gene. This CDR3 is CAIRRGRNTEAFF. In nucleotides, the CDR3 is TGTGCCATACGGCGGGGTAGGAACACTGAAGCTTTCTTT.